This TCR beta chain was recorded in a study of shared clonotypes between healthy human individuals. The study's findings and limits: Represented diversity (both genetic and exposure-history) was limited by the small number of donors.

Recent acute infections and vaccinations were absent in the healthy HIV-negative adult donors. As to this clone: Its antigen is not known.

Method: immunoSEQ multiplex PCR; TCRdb's copy keeps in-frame clones and lacks some. The data hold fewer than 2.5 million clones, with 93% observed a single time. There are 16 residues in the CDR3. The chain employs TRBV12-2 and TRBJ2-1; the table's D call, TRBD2, has no DNA check behind it. TRBV12-2 is deemed a pseudogene. The TCR comes from a man between 18 and 35 years old in good health. Some clones in this sample may be carry-over from other donors' samples. Sequencing used naive CD4+ T cells from PBMCs. Specified subset: CD45RA+ positively selected. The CDR3 region has the DNA TGTGCAAGTCGCTTAGGCGGGGGTAGCTCCTACAATGAGCAGTTCTTC. The encoded protein is CASRLGGGSSYNEQFF.